The next 11 T cell receptor beta chains were all read from a single sample in a study of cytomegalovirus exposure and HLA in healthy donors. Vbeta (60) and Jbeta (13) primers were used in the PCR. Clones were read by immunoSEQ multiplex PCR, and TCRdb kept only the in-frame ones, dropping some. The sample lists approximately 84,000 clones; roughly 75% were seen once. Sequencing input: PBMCs. Receptor source: a man between 35 and 55 years old in good health and CMV-seronegative.

This chain connects TRBV11-2 to TRBJ1-1, with D unclear. Trimming cost V 2 bases and J 1 base, with 11 bases left between them. Germline V gene sequence: CDR1 SGHAT, CDR2 FQNNGV. The CDR3 runs to 15 residues. The CDR3 region is CASSLPPLRNTEAFF. The CDR3 DNA follows: TGTGCCAGCAGCTTACCCCCTCTTAGGAACACTGAAGCTTTCTTT.

The chain links TRBV19 to TRBJ2-7; 7 bases are shared with TRBD1. The CDR3 is made up of 15 amino acids. Germline CDR1 is LNHDA and CDR2 is SQIVND (reference sequence). The J segment lost 4 bases and the V segment lost 5 bases, leaving 11 bases of the junction unmatched. The CDR3 DNA is TGTGCCAGTAGTCCCATACGGGACAGTGCTTACGAGCAGTACTTC. Its translation: CASSPIRDSAYEQYF.

Only a few counts were recorded for this clone. V is TRBV5-4 and J is TRBJ1-2; TRBD1 agrees at 11 bases. This CDR3 contains 15 residues. The V gene end was trimmed by 3 bases and the J gene end by 5 bases; junction bases not matched to a gene: 6. CDR1 SGHNT and CDR2 YYREEE come from the germline V gene (reference sequence). Here the CDR3 DNA reads TGTGCCAGCAGCTCCCGGACAGGGGGCTGGTATGGCTACACCTTC. It encodes CASSSRTGGWYGYTF.

The V call is TRBV28, the J call TRBJ1-5; no reliable D call. The CDR3 length is 12 residues. In germline, CDR1 is MDHEN, CDR2 SYDVKM. The CDR3 DNA sequence: TGTGTGGTCGACGGGATCAATCAGCCCCAGCATTTT. It codes for CVVDGINQPQHF. Combining the CDR3 with reference TRBV28 and TRBJ1-5 gives the whole variable domain DVKVTQSSRYLVKRTGEKVFLECVQDMDHENMFWYRQDPGLGLRLIYFSYDVKMKEKGDIPEGYSVSREKKERFSLILESASTNQTSMYLCVVDGINQPQHFGDGTRLSIL.

The V gene is TRBV30, the J gene TRBJ2-7; TRBD2 agrees at 11 bases. CDR3 size: 13 residues. The J segment lost 6 bases and the V segment lost 1 base, leaving 2 bases of the junction unmatched. The V gene's germline CDR1 is GTSNPN and CDR2 SVGIG (reference sequence). The CDR3 DNA follows: TGTGCCTGGAGTGCGGGACTAGCGGTCGAGCAGTACTTC. Its translation: CAWSAGLAVEQYF.

J is TRBJ1-2 and V is TRBV19, with 7 positions matching TRBD1. Looked up from germline, CDR1 is LNHDA and CDR2 is SQIVND (reference sequence). Trimming cost V 9 bases and J 3 bases; bases outside gene matches: 7. The CDR3 spans 13 residues. CDR3 DNA: TGTGCCAGCACCACAGGGGAGGACTATGGCTACACCTTC. It translates to CASTTGEDYGYTF.

The J gene is TRBJ2-3, the V gene TRBV19, with D possibly being TRBD2 (6 bases). The CDR3 is made up of 13 amino acids. Trimming took off 6 bases at V and 5 bases at J, with 12 bases between the two ends. Looked up from germline, CDR1 is LNHDA and CDR2 is SQIVND (reference sequence). The CDR3 loop is CASSSGVGDTQYF. The CDR3 DNA reads TGTGCCAGTAGCTCGGGGGTCGGAGATACGCAGTATTTT. The variable domain in full, completed from reference TRBV19 and TRBJ2-3, reads DGGITQSPKYLFRKEGQNVTLSCEQNLNHDAMYWYRQDPGQGLRLIYYSQIVNDFQKGDIAEGYSVSREKKESFPLTVTSAQKNPTAFYLCASSSGVGDTQYFGPGTRLTVL.

The rearrangement uses TRBV20-1 and TRBJ2-1; a weak D match, TRBD1 (5 bases). There are 11 residues in the CDR3. Trimming shortened V by 5 bases and J by 8 bases, and 10 bases separated the two germline ends. The germline gives CDR1 DFQATT, CDR2 SNEGSKA (reference sequence). The CDR3 loop reads CSALDSHEQFF. The CDR3 nucleotides are TGCAGTGCTTTAGACAGCCATGAGCAGTTCTTC.

This chain joins TRBV30 and TRBJ2-1; D uncertain. The CDR3 spans 15 residues. Trimming took off 0 bases at V and 0 bases at J, with 9 bases between the two ends. CDR1 and CDR2 (germline): GTSNPN, SVGIG (reference sequence). The CDR3 DNA reads TGTGCCTGGAGTGTCGACTCGAGCTCCTACAATGAGCAGTTCTTC. This gives the protein CAWSVDSSSYNEQFF.

The DNA for the CDR3 is TGTGCCAGCAGTGCTCCGGGACAGCTGTGGAAGGCTGAAGCTTTCTTT. Amino acids: CASSAPGQLWKAEAFF. The chain links TRBV28 to TRBJ1-1; 7 bases match TRBD1. The CDR3 extends over 16 amino acids. Germline lookup yields CDR1 MDHEN and CDR2 SYDVKM. V dropped 5 bases and J dropped 6; count of bases not matched to a gene: 15.

The chain carries TRBV7-9 and TRBJ1-1; D is perhaps TRBD1 (5 bases). This CDR3 region has 15 residues. Germline V CDR1 and CDR2: SEHNR, FQNEAQ (reference sequence). Deletions cut 1 base from V and 3 bases from J, with 12 bases between. DNA of the CDR3: TGTGCCAGCAGCTTAGGGGTGGGGGGAGACACTGAAGCTTTCTTT. As protein: CASSLGVGGDTEAFF.